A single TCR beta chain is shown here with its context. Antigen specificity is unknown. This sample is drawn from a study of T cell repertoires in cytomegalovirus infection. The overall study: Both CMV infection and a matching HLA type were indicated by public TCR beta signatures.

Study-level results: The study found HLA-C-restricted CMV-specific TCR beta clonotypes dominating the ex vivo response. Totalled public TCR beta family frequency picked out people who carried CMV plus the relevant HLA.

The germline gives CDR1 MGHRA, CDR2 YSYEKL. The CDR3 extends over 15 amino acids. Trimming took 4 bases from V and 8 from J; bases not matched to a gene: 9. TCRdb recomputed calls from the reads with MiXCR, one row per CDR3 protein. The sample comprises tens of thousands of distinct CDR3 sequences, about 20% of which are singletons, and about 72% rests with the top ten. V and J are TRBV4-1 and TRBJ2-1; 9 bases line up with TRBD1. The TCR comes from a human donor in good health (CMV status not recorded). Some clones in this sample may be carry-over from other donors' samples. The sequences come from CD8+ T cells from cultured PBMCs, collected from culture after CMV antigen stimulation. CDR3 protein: CASSLGQGNGDEQFF. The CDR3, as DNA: TGCGCCAGCAGCCTCGGACAGGGGAACGGGGATGAGCAGTTCTTC.